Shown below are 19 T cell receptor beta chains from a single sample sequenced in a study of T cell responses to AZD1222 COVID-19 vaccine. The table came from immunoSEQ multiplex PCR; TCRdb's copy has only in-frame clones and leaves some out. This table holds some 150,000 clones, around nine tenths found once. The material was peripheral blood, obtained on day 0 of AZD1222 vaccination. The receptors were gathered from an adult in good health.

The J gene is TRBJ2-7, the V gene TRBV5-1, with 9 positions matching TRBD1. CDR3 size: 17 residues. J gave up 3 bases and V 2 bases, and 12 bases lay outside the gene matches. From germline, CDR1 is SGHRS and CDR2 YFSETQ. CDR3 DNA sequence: TGCGCCAGCAGCTTACCCGGGACAGGGAATTGGGTCTACGAGCAGTACTTC. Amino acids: CASSLPGTGNWVYEQYF.

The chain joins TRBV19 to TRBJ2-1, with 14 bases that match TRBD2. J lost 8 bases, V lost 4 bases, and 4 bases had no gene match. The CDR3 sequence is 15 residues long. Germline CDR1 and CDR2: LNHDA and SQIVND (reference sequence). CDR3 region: CASSTGTSGSDEQFF. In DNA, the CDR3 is TGTGCCAGTAGTACCGGGACTAGCGGGAGTGATGAGCAGTTCTTC. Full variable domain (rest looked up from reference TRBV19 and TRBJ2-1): DGGITQSPKYLFRKEGQNVTLSCEQNLNHDAMYWYRQDPGQGLRLIYYSQIVNDFQKGDIAEGYSVSREKKESFPLTVTSAQKNPTAFYLCASSTGTSGSDEQFFGPGTRLTVL.

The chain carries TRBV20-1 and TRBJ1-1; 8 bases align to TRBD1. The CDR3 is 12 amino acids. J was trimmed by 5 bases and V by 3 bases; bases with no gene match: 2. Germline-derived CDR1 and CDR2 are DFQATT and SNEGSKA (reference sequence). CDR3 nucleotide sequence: TGCAGTGCTAGTCAGGGGGCGACTGAAGCTTTCTTT. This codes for CSASQGATEAFF.

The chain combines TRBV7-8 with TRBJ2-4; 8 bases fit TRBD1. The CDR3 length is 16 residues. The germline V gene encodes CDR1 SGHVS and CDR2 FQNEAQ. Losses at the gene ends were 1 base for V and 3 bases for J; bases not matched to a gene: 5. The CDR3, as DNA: TGTGCCAGCAGCTTAGGCCTCAGGGGGCTCAAAAACATTCAGTACTTC. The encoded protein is CASSLGLRGLKNIQYF.

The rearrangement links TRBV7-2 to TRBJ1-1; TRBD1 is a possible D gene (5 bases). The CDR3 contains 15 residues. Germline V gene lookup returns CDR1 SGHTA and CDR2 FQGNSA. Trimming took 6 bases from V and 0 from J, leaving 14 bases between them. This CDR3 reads CASRPETVMNTEAFF. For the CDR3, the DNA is TGTGCCAGCAGACCGGAGACAGTGATGAACACTGAAGCTTTCTTT.

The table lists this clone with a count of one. This CDR3 is CASSKLNTEAFF. The CDR3 DNA reads TGTGCCAGCAGTAAACTGAACACTGAAGCTTTCTTT. V usage is TRBV2 and J usage is TRBJ1-1; D is uncertain. Germline V CDR1 and CDR2: SNHLY, FYNNEI. V lost 5 bases to trimming and J lost 0 bases, with 4 bases between them. The CDR3 is made up of 12 amino acids.

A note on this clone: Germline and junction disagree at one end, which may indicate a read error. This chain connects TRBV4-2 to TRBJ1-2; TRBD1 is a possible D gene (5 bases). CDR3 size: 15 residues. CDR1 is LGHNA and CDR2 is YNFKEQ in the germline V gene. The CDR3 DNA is TGTGCCAGCAGCCAAGATCCAGGGAGTGACTATGGTTACACCTTC. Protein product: CASSQDPGSDYGYTF.

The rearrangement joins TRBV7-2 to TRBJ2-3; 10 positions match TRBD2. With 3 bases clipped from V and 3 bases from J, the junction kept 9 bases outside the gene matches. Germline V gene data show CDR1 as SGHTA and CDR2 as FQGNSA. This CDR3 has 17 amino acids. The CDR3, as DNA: TGTGCCAGCAGCTTTCAGAGCGGGAGGGCCCCGACAGATACGCAGTATTTT. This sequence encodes CASSFQSGRAPTDTQYF. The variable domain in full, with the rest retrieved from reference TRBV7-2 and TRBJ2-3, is GAGVSQSPSNKVTEKGKDVELRCDPISGHTALYWYRQSLGQGLEFLIYFQGNSAPDKSGLPSDRFSAERTGGSVSTLTIQRTQQEDSAVYLCASSFQSGRAPTDTQYFGPGTRLTVL.

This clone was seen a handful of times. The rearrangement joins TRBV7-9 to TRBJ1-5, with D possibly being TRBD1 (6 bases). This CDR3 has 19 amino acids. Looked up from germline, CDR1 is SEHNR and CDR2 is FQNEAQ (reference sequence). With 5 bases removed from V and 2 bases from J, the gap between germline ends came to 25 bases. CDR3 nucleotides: TGTGCCAGCAGCCTACGTCAGTTGCCTGGGGGCGATGGCAATCAGCCCCAGCATTTT. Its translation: CASSLRQLPGGDGNQPQHF.

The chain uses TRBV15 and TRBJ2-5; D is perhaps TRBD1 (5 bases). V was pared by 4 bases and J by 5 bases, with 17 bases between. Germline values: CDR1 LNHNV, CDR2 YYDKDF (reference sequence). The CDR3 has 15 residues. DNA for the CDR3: TGTGCCACCAGCATAGGGGTGTCCGAACTGGAGACCCAGTACTTC. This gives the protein CATSIGVSELETQYF.

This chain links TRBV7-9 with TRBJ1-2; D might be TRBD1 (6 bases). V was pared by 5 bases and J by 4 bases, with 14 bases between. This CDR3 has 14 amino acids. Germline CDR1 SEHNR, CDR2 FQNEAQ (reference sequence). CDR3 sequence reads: CASSPGVIPYGYTF. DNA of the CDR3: TGTGCCAGCAGCCCAGGGGTCATCCCCTATGGCTACACCTTC.

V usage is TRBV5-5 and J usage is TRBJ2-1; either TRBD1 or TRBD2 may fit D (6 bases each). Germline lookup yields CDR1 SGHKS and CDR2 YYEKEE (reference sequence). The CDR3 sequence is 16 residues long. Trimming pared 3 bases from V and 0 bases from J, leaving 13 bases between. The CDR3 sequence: CASSSRDTYSYNEQFF. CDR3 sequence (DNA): TGTGCCAGCAGCTCGCGGGACACTTACTCCTACAATGAGCAGTTCTTC.

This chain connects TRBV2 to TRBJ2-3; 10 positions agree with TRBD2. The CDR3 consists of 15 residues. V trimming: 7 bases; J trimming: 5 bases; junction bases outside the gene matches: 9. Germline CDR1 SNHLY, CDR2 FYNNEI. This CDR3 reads CASISSGRAIDTQYF. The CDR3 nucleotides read TGTGCCAGCATCTCCAGCGGGAGGGCCATAGATACGCAGTATTTT. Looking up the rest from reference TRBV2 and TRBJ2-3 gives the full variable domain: EPEVTQTPSHQVTQMGQEVILRCVPISNHLYFYWYRQILGQKVEFLVSFYNNEISEKSEIFDDQFSVERPDGSNFTLKIRSTKLEDSAMYFCASISSGRAIDTQYFGPGTRLTVL.

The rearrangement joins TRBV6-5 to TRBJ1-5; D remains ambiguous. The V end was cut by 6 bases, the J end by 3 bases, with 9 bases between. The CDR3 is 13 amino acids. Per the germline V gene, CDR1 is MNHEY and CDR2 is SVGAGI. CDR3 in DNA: TGTGCCAGCAGCAACGGTCCCAATCAGCCCCAGCATTTT. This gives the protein CASSNGPNQPQHF.

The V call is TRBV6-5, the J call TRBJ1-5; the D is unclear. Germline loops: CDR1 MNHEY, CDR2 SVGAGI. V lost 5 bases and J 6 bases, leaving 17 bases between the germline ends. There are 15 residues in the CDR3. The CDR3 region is CASSRGPPVGQPQHF. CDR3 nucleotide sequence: TGTGCCAGCAGTAGAGGCCCTCCAGTGGGTCAGCCCCAGCATTTT.

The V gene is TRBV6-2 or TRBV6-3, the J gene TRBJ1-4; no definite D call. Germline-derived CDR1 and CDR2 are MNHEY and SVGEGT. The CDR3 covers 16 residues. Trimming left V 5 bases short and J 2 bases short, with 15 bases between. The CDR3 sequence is CASSRRSTLTNEKLFF. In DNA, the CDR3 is TGTGCCAGCAGTCGGCGGTCGACACTTACTAATGAAAAACTGTTTTTT.

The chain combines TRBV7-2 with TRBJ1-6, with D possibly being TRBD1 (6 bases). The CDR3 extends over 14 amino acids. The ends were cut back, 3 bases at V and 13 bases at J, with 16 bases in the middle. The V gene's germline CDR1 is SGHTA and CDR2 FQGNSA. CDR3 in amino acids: CASSLDRTPAPLHF. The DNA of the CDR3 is TGTGCCAGCAGCTTGGACAGAACCCCTGCGCCCCTCCACTTT.

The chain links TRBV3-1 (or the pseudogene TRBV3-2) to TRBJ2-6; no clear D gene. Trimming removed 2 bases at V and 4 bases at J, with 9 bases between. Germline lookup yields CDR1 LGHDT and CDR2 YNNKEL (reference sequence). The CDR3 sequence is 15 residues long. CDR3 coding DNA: TGTGCCAGCAGCCAACGCCTGGCCGGGGCCAACGTCCTGACTTTC. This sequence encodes CASSQRLAGANVLTF.

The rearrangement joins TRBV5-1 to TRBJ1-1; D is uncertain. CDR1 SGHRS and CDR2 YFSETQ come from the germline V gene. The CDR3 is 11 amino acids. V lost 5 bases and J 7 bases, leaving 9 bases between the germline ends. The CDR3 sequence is CASSYNGEAFF. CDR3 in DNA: TGCGCCAGCAGTTACAACGGTGAAGCTTTCTTT.